The 3 T cell receptor beta chains reported below all come from one sample, sequenced in a study of human T cells and chemical hapten exposure (dated by TCRdb to the early 2020s). Read against the paper, the sample's time point label means: patch test 3, about 24 weeks after DPC sensitization. Per the publication, the treatment or condition label means: therapeutic diphenylcyclopropenone sensitization with weekly scalp DPC. Library generation was performed with RACE. The sample was run on a NextSeq 500. TCRdb handled the public reads itself, with Q25 trimming in fastp and clone calling in MiXCR, and kept productive beta chains. Rows with a matching CDR3 protein are joined into one entry that keeps the most common DNA and genes. A total of 82,000 or so distinct CDR3 sequences appear in this sample, about an eighth of them only once. Under 6% of the sample lies in the top ten. Sequenced here: whole blood, sampled in connection with sensitization to the hapten diphenylcyclopropenone (DPC). Source of these receptors: a woman in her fifties or sixties with alopecia areata. Some clones in this sample may be carry-over from other donors' samples.

The chain recombines TRBV28 with TRBJ2-7, with 7 bases lining up with TRBD2. This CDR3 comprises 12 residues. The junction had 2 bases not matched to a gene; V was cut back by 5 bases and J by 4 bases. CDR1 and CDR2 from the germline V gene are MDHEN and SYDVKM. The CDR3 DNA reads TGTGCCAGCAGTACTAGCGCATACGAGCAGTACTTC. This codes for CASSTSAYEQYF.

This clonotype was seen ten or more times. CDR3 in amino acids: CSARDTLGQGETQYF. CDR3 sequence (DNA): TGCAGTGCTAGAGATACCCTTGGGCAGGGCGAGACCCAGTACTTC. The gene calls are TRBV20-1 and TRBJ2-5, with D possibly TRBD1 on 5 matching bases. This CDR3 comprises 15 residues. V was pared by 0 bases and J by 5 bases, with 16 bases between. Germline-derived CDR1 and CDR2 are DFQATT and SNEGSKA (reference sequence).

The sample holds many counts of this clonotype. The chain recombines TRBV7-9 with TRBJ2-3; 9 bases match TRBD2. CDR3 size: 16 residues. CDR1 and CDR2 from the germline V gene are SEHNR and FQNEAQ (reference sequence). J was trimmed by 0 bases and V by 5 bases; bases with no gene match: 6. Written as DNA, the CDR3 is TGTGCCAGCAGCCCAGGGACTAGCCGCAGCACAGATACGCAGTATTTT. Encoded protein: CASSPGTSRSTDTQYF.